This TCR beta chain was sequenced in a study of shared clonotypes between healthy human individuals. Study results and caveats: Naive CD4 clonotypes overlapped across a few donors at roughly 4.5%. Rarefaction showed that sequencing of sorted subsets was incomplete (despite large depth).

TCRdb's table, derived via immunoSEQ multiplex PCR, lists solely in-frame clones and lacks some. Altogether some 1,600,000 clones are present, nearly 99% being singletons, with the ten largest covering approximately 0.44%. The authors divided CD4+ cells into CD45RA+ naive and CD45RA-negative memory subsets. There are 14 residues in the CDR3. Germline V lookup: CDR1 PRHDT, CDR2 FYEKMQ (reference sequence). With 6 bases clipped from V and 0 bases from J, the junction kept 3 bases outside the gene matches. Details on this clone: Its antigen remains unknown.

This rearrangement joins TRBV13 to TRBJ1-1, with 8 bases aligning to TRBD1. This TCR came from a man aged 30 to 39 in good health. Sequencing used naive CD4+ T cells sorted from blood. Subset described: CD45RA+ positively selected. The CDR3 protein is CASRDRAMNTEAFF. In nucleotides, the CDR3 is TGTGCCAGCAGGGACAGGGCCATGAACACTGAAGCTTTCTTT.